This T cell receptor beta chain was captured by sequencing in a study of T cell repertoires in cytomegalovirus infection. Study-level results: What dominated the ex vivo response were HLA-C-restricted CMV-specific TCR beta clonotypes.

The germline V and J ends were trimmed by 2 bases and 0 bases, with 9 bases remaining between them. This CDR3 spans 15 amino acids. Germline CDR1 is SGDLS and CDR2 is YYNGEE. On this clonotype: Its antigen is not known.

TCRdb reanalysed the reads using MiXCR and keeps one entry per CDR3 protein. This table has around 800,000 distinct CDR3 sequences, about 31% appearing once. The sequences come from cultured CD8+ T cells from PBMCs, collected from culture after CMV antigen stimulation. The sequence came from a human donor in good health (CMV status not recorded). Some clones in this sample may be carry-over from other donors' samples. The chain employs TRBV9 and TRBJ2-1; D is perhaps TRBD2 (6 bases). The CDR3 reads CASSVYGGSYNEQFF. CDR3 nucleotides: TGTGCCAGCAGCGTCTACGGGGGCTCCTACAATGAGCAGTTCTTC.